This TCR beta chain was observed in a study of regulatory T cells in long-lasting Graves disease. Turning to the study itself: Antithyroid drug use was under 3 months in newly diagnosed Graves' patients.

The time point here: newly diagnosed GD, antithyroid drugs for less than 3 months. RNA isolated from PBMCs was used to make the TCR library. The authors built TCR beta libraries using iRepertoire HTBI primers and Arm-PCR of CDR3 regions. TCRdb analysed the multiplex PCR reads with MiXCR anew, one entry per CDR3 protein. The sample shows some 500,000 distinct CDR3 sequences, less than 15% of them seen only once. The CDR3 contains 16 residues. J gave up 5 bases and V 8 bases, and 14 bases lay outside the gene matches. This clonotype appeared many times. The sample was also reused in another study, on T cells in Graves' hyperthyroidism and ophthalmopathy.

The sample was peripheral blood mononuclear cells (PBMCs), taken at new diagnosis, from a patient treated with antithyroid drugs. The rearrangement links TRBV12-3 or TRBV12-4 to TRBJ2-1; 8 bases agree with TRBD1. The receptor's source is a man younger than 45 with Graves disease. CDR3 region: CASSPTGVRPNNEQFF. Written as DNA, the CDR3 is TGTGCCAGCTCACCGACAGGGGTCCGCCCCAACAATGAGCAGTTCTTC.